What follows are 9 T cell receptor beta chains derived from one specimen sequenced in a study of blood T cell repertoires in COVID-19. The data were produced by immunoSEQ multiplex PCR, yet TCRdb's version contains in-frame clones alone and is incomplete. The sample contains approximately 80,000 clones, 70% to 90% of which appear only once. Source material: peripheral blood. The origin of the receptors is a man aged 40-50 years with acute or convalescent COVID-19.

This chain uses TRBV10-3 with TRBJ2-1, with 14 bases matching TRBD2. The CDR3 covers 16 residues. V was pared by 4 bases and J by 8 bases, with 7 bases of the junction left unmatched. Germline V CDR1 and CDR2: ENHRY, SYGVKD. The CDR3 DNA follows: TGTGCCATCAGTGTGGGGGGACTAGCGGGAGTGGATGAGCAGTTCTTC. Residues: CAISVGGLAGVDEQFF.

The rearrangement uses TRBV29-1 and TRBJ2-3; TRBD1 is a possible D gene (5 bases). V shed 4 bases and J shed 4 bases, with 15 bases lying between them. This CDR3 contains 14 residues. Germline lookup yields CDR1 SQVTM and CDR2 ANQGSEA. CDR3 region: CSVGALQVPDTQYF. In DNA form, the CDR3 reads TGCAGCGTTGGGGCCTTACAGGTCCCAGATACGCAGTATTTT.

The V call is TRBV18, the J call TRBJ1-2; D not resolved. V lost 3 bases to trimming and J lost 2 bases, with 4 bases between them. Germline CDR1 is KGHSH and CDR2 is LQKENI. The CDR3 runs to 12 residues. The CDR3 is CASSPQNYGYTF. The CDR3, as DNA: TGTGCCAGCTCACCCCAGAACTATGGCTACACCTTC.

The chain employs TRBV7-8 and TRBJ1-3, with unresolved D. The CDR3 consists of 15 residues. V lost 2 bases and J lost 0, with 8 bases in between. Germline V lookup: CDR1 SGHVS, CDR2 FQNEAQ. CDR3 sequence (DNA): TGTGCCAGCAGCTTATCCCAAGCCTCTGGAAACACCATATATTTT. This translates into CASSLSQASGNTIYF.

The chain links TRBV6-6 to TRBJ1-5; D not resolved. This CDR3 has 12 residues. V lost 10 bases to trimming and J lost 1 base, with 8 bases between them. Germline V gene lookup returns CDR1 MNHNY and CDR2 SVGAGI (reference sequence). The CDR3 DNA reads as TGTGCCATTGGGCTCAGCAATCAGCCCCAGCATTTT. Protein sequence: CAIGLSNQPQHF.

This clone was detected only a few times. This rearrangement joins TRBV6-1 to TRBJ1-5; D unresolved. In germline, CDR1 is MNHNS, CDR2 SASEGT. The CDR3 sequence is 16 residues long. V lost 2 bases, J lost 2 bases, and 13 bases lay in between. The CDR3 loop is CASSELSGRGNQPQHF. The CDR3 DNA is TGTGCCAGCAGTGAATTGAGCGGGAGGGGCAATCAGCCCCAGCATTTT.

This chain uses TRBV30 with TRBJ2-7; 7 positions agree with TRBD1. Trimming took 4 bases from V and 3 from J; bases not matched to a gene: 3. The CDR3 consists of 12 residues. CDR1 and CDR2 from the germline V gene are GTSNPN and SVGIG (reference sequence). The CDR3 bases are TGTGCCTGGAATCCAGGGGGCTACGAGCAGTACTTC. The encoded protein is CAWNPGGYEQYF.

The chain carries TRBV29-1 and TRBJ1-5; the D gene is possibly TRBD1 (5 bases). V was trimmed by 0 bases and J by 4 bases, leaving 10 bases between them. Germline V gene lookup returns CDR1 SQVTM and CDR2 ANQGSEA. This CDR3 has 14 amino acids. CDR3 DNA: TGCAGCGTTGAAGATGGGGGGACGAATCAGCCCCAGCATTTT. It is translated as CSVEDGGTNQPQHF.

This chain links TRBV4-2 with TRBJ1-4; D is perhaps TRBD1 (6 bases). Germline V gene sequence: CDR1 LGHNA, CDR2 YNFKEQ. V lost 5 bases to trimming and J lost 0 bases, with 10 bases between them. The CDR3 contains 15 residues. The CDR3, as DNA: TGTGCCAGCAGCTCCCGGGACACAACTAATGAAAAACTGTTTTTT. Its protein is CASSSRDTTNEKLFF.